The next 20 T cell receptor beta chains were all read from a single sample in a study of cytomegalovirus exposure and HLA in healthy donors. The PCR ran on 60 Vbeta and 13 Jbeta primers. TCRdb's copy holds only in-frame clones and misses some; the assay was immunoSEQ multiplex PCR. The sample carries roughly 100,000 clones, roughly four fifths recorded once. Sequenced sample: PBMCs. These receptors were obtained from a middle-aged man in good health and CMV-seronegative.

This chain uses TRBV4-1 with TRBJ1-2, with 7 bases that match TRBD1. Trimming took 0 bases from V and 5 from J; bases not matched to a gene: 6. Per the germline V gene, CDR1 is MGHRA and CDR2 is YSYEKL. This CDR3 contains 15 residues. This CDR3 reads CASSQDPGQLYGYTF. CDR3 nucleotide sequence: TGCGCCAGCAGCCAAGATCCGGGACAGCTTTATGGCTACACCTTC.

This sequence joins TRBV6-1 and TRBJ1-5, with a tentative D call TRBD1 (6 bases). Germline V gene sequence: CDR1 MNHNS, CDR2 SASEGT. Trimming cost V 0 bases and J 4 bases, with 13 bases left between them. This CDR3 has 16 amino acids. The CDR3 region has the DNA TGTGCCAGCAGTGAAGCGCTTCTAAGGGGGAATCAGCCCCAGCATTTT. Translation gives CASSEALLRGNQPQHF.

The chain employs TRBV19 and TRBJ2-1, with a possible D match to TRBD2 (6 bases). Germline-derived CDR1 and CDR2 are LNHDA and SQIVND (reference sequence). Trimming shortened V by 7 bases and J by 7 bases, and 20 bases separated the two germline ends. The CDR3 is 15 residues long. CDR3 loop: CASTQHRGGRNEQFF. In DNA, the CDR3 is TGTGCCAGTACCCAACATCGGGGAGGTAGGAATGAGCAGTTCTTC.

The J gene is TRBJ2-1, the V gene TRBV6-6, with a possible D match to TRBD2 (6 bases). V was cut by 6 bases and J by 6 bases, with 18 bases left in between. This CDR3 is built from 15 residues. CDR1 and CDR2 from the germline V gene are MNHNY and SVGAGI (reference sequence). The CDR3 sequence: CASSPPRGASNEQFF. The CDR3 DNA follows: TGTGCCAGCAGCCCGCCGCGGGGCGCCAGCAATGAGCAGTTCTTC.

Only one count was recorded for this clone. CDR3 protein: CASSQGGELTGYTF. CDR3 in DNA: TGCGCCAGCAGCCAAGGGGGGGAATTGACTGGCTACACCTTC. The chain is built from TRBV4-1 and TRBJ1-2; D possibly corresponds to TRBD1 (5 bases). The V gene's germline CDR1 is MGHRA and CDR2 YSYEKL. V was cut by 1 base and J by 7 bases, with 13 bases left in between. The CDR3 totals 14 residues.

The chain couples TRBV2 to TRBJ2-5; 12 bases fit TRBD1. The germline V gene encodes CDR1 SNHLY and CDR2 FYNNEI. Trimming at V came to 5 bases and at J to 4 bases, leaving 5 bases not matched to a gene. The CDR3 is 15 amino acids. The CDR3 region is CASSPGTGGPETQYF. CDR3 DNA sequence: TGTGCCAGCAGTCCCGGGACAGGGGGCCCAGAGACCCAGTACTTC.

V and J are TRBV27 and TRBJ2-7; D not resolved. The CDR3 runs to 13 residues. Germline CDR1 and CDR2: MNHEY and SMNVEV (reference sequence). The ends were cut back, 2 bases at V and 3 bases at J, with 8 bases in the middle. The CDR3 coding sequence is TGTGCCAGCAGTTTACTGGCGGACTACGAGCAGTACTTC. The encoded protein is CASSLLADYEQYF.

This clone was observed a single time. The chain links TRBV5-1 to TRBJ1-1, with D perhaps matching TRBD1 (6 bases). CDR1 and CDR2 from the germline V gene are SGHRS and YFSETQ. There are 13 residues in the CDR3. Deletions cut 4 bases from V and 6 bases from J, with 13 bases between. The CDR3 coding sequence is TGCGCCAGCAGCCGGACGGGGGGCTCTGAAGCTTTCTTT. It specifies CASSRTGGSEAFF.

Here the CDR3 reads CASSEAAMVQYV. The CDR3 DNA is TGTGCCAGCAGTGAAGCGGCAATGGTGCAGTACGTC. V usage is TRBV6-1 and J usage is TRBJ2-7, with D unresolved. Germline CDR1 is MNHNS and CDR2 is SASEGT. This CDR3 is built from 12 residues. V was cut by 0 bases and J by 9 bases, with 9 bases left in between.

This chain joins TRBV30 and TRBJ2-1; 10 nucleotides agree with TRBD1. The J segment lost 2 bases and the V segment lost 8 bases, leaving 6 bases of the junction unmatched. Germline CDR1 GTSNPN, CDR2 SVGIG (reference sequence). This CDR3 region has 14 residues. CDR3 coding DNA: TGTGCCGGGGGACAGGGGATCCCCTACAATGAGCAGTTCTTC. It is translated as CAGGQGIPYNEQFF.

The chain joins TRBV14 to TRBJ2-5; 14 nucleotides align to TRBD2. The ends lost 1 base at V and 1 base at J; junction bases unmatched: 5. Germline CDR1 and CDR2: SGHDN and FVKESK. The CDR3 runs 18 residues. The CDR3 region is CASSQGRGLAGAQETQYF. CDR3 sequence (DNA): TGTGCCAGCAGCCAAGGAAGGGGACTAGCGGGGGCCCAAGAGACCCAGTACTTC.

The rearrangement uses TRBV11-2 and TRBJ1-1; D is unresolved. CDR1 and CDR2 from the germline V gene are SGHAT and FQNNGV. The CDR3 has 15 amino acids. The V end lost 0 bases, the J end lost 1 base, and 9 bases lay between the germline ends. CDR3 in DNA: TGTGCCAGCAGCTTAGAGTTCGGCGGGAACACTGAAGCTTTCTTT. Translating gives CASSLEFGGNTEAFF.

The chain has TRBV13 and TRBJ2-1; 11 bases line up with TRBD1. Trimming removed 5 bases from V and 7 bases from J; junction bases left unmatched: 7. Germline CDR1 and CDR2: PRHDT and FYEKMQ (reference sequence). This CDR3 is 15 amino acids long. CDR3 sequence (DNA): TGTGCCAGCAGCCGGGACAGGGGGGACAAAAATGAGCAGTTCTTC. Translation: CASSRDRGDKNEQFF.

The chain couples TRBV5-6 to TRBJ2-5, with D perhaps matching TRBD1 (5 bases). Trimming removed 0 bases at V and 6 bases at J, with 15 bases between. The CDR3 contains 15 residues. Germline assignment: CDR1 SGHDT and CDR2 YYEEEE. The CDR3 reads CASSLASAAGKTQYF. The CDR3 coding sequence is TGTGCCAGCAGCTTGGCCTCCGCGGCAGGGAAGACCCAGTACTTC. The entire variable domain, with the rest obtained from reference TRBV5-6 and TRBJ2-5, is as follows: DAGVTQSPTHLIKTRGQQVTLRCSPKSGHDTVSWYQQALGQGPQFIFQYYEEEERQRGNFPDRFSGHQFPNYSSELNVNALLLGDSALYLCASSLASAAGKTQYFGPGTRLLVL.

The chain couples TRBV18 to TRBJ2-7; 9 nucleotides align to TRBD1. Germline V CDR1 and CDR2: KGHSH, LQKENI. The CDR3 runs 15 residues. Unmatched junction bases numbered 6, after V lost 3 bases and J lost 3 bases. CDR3 loop: CASSPAGTGIYEQYF. The CDR3 DNA reads TGTGCCAGCTCACCGGCCGGGACAGGGATCTACGAGCAGTACTTC.

The J gene is TRBJ1-6, the V gene TRBV7-9, with 9 bases lining up with TRBD1. Germline values: CDR1 SEHNR, CDR2 FQNEAQ (reference sequence). The CDR3 runs 16 residues. V lost 5 bases, J lost 6 bases, and 8 bases stayed unmatched. In nucleotides, the CDR3 is TGTGCCAGCAGCCCAGACCTGGGACAGGGTAATTCACCCCTCCACTTT. Its translation is CASSPDLGQGNSPLHF. The whole variable domain, filled in from reference TRBV7-9 and TRBJ1-6, reads DTGVSQNPRHKITKRGQNVTFRCDPISEHNRLYWYRQTLGQGPEFLTYFQNEAQLEKSRLLSDRFSAERPKGSFSTLEIQRTEQGDSAMYLCASSPDLGQGNSPLHFGNGTRLTVT.

The chain links TRBV19 to TRBJ2-3; 7 bases align to TRBD1. V trimming: 7 bases; J trimming: 0 bases; junction bases outside the gene matches: 10. This CDR3 contains 16 residues. Germline V lookup: CDR1 LNHDA, CDR2 SQIVND (reference sequence). The CDR3 DNA reads as TGTGCCAGTACGACCGGGACAGAGACTAGCACAGATACGCAGTATTTT. Its protein is CASTTGTETSTDTQYF.

The chain is built from TRBV5-1 and TRBJ1-4; the match to TRBD1 covers 10 bases. The CDR3 contains 15 residues. Trimming cost V 0 bases and J 5 bases; bases outside gene matches: 1. Germline V gene lookup returns CDR1 SGHRS and CDR2 YFSETQ. The DNA of the CDR3 is TGCGCCAGCAGCTTGGGGGGACAGGGGAATGAAAAACTGTTTTTT. Amino acid sequence: CASSLGGQGNEKLFF.

V usage is TRBV6-1 and J usage is TRBJ1-2, with D uncertain. Between the trimmed V and J ends, which lost 4 bases and 14 bases, there was a span of 29 bases. From germline, CDR1 is MNHNS and CDR2 SASEGT. CDR3 length: 16 residues. In DNA, the CDR3 is TGTGCCAGCAGTGGAGGCTCGGACTCCAGTTCTGCTCCTGGGACCTTC. Its protein product is CASSGGSDSSSAPGTF.

The chain is built from TRBV7-6 and TRBJ2-3, with D maybe TRBD1 (5 bases). In germline, CDR1 is SGHVS, CDR2 FNYEAQ. Trimming cost V 1 base and J 0 bases, with 8 bases left between them. The CDR3 has 15 amino acids. The CDR3 DNA reads TGTGCCAGCAGCTTAGAACAGGCTAGCACAGATACGCAGTATTTT. Translated: CASSLEQASTDTQYF.